This T cell receptor beta chain derives from a study of cytomegalovirus exposure and HLA in healthy donors. Study conclusions and caveats: Immune exposure information available was restricted to CMV serostatus.

60 Vbeta and 13 Jbeta primers were used in PCR. Profiled with immunoSEQ multiplex PCR; TCRdb holds only in-frame clones, not every one. Of 150,000 or so clones listed, roughly 80% were seen once; the top ten hold 10% to 15%. The length of the CDR3 is 16 residues. Germline V gene lookup returns CDR1 SGDLS and CDR2 YYNGEE. As for the donors, each was a healthy bone marrow donor. In this sample, this clone turned up once. Its specificity is not known. One junction end disagrees with the germline gene, perhaps due to a read error. The chain uses TRBV9 and TRBJ2-7; 7 nucleotides agree with TRBD2. The specimen was PBMCs. The receptor's source is a man in his forties in good health and CMV-seropositive. The CDR3 bases are TGTGCCAGCGGCGTAGAGAGTCAGGCGGGAGTGAACGAGCAGTACTTC. Protein: CASGVESQAGVNEQYF.